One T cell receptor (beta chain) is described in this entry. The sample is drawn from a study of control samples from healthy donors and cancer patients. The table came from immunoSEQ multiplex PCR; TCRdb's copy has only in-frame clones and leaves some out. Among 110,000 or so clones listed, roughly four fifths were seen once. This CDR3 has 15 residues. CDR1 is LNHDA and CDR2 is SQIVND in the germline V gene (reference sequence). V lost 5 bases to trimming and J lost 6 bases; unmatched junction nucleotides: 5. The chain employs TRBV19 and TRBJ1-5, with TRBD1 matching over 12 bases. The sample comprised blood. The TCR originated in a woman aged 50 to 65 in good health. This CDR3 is CASSSGTGGGQPQHF. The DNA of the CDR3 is TGTGCCAGTAGTTCTGGGACAGGGGGCGGTCAGCCCCAGCATTTT.